The present entry profiles one TCR beta chain with its context. The V gene's germline CDR1 is MDHEN and CDR2 SYDVKM. CDR3 length: 12 residues. V lost 10 bases and J 5 bases, leaving 14 bases between the germline ends. TCRdb passed the RT-PCR reads through MiXCR, listing each CDR3 protein once. The sample records about 700,000 distinct CDR3 sequences, 14% being singletons. This TCR was sampled from a female donor in good health, serving as a healthy control. Material for sequencing was memory CD4+ T cells from blood. The genes are TRBV28 and TRBJ1-2; D is possibly TRBD1 (5 bases). The CDR3 here is CATGSTAYGYTF. The CDR3, as DNA: TGTGCCACCGGTTCGACAGCGTATGGCTACACCTTC.